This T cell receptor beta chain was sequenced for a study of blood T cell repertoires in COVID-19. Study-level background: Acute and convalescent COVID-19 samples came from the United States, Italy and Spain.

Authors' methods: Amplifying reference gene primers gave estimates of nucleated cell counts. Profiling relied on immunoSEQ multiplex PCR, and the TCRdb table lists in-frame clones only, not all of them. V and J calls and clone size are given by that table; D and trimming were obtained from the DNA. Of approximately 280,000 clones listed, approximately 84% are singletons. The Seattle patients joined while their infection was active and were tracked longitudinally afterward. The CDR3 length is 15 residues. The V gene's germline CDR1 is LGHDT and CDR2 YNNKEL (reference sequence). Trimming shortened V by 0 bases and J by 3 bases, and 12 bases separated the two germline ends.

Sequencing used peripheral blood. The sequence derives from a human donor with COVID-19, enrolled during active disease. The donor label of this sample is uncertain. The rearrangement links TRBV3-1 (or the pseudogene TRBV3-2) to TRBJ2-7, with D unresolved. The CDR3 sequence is CASSQDPTPSYEQYF. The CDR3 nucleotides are TGTGCCAGCAGCCAAGATCCCACGCCCAGCTACGAGCAGTACTTC.